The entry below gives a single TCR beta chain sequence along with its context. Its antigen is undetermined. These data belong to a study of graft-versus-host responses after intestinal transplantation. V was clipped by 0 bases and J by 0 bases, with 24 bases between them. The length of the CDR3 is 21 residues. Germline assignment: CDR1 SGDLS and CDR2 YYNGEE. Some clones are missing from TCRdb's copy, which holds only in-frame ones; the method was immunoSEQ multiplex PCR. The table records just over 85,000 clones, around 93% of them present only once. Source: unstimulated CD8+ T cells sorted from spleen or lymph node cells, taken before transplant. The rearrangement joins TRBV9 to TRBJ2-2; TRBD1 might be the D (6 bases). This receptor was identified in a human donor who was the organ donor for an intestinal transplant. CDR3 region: CASSVAKSAGDIRANTGELFF. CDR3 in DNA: TGTGCCAGCAGCGTAGCTAAGTCAGCAGGGGACATCAGAGCGAACACCGGGGAGCTGTTTTTT.